Listed here is a single TCR beta chain. Its antigen is not identified. This entry belongs to a study of T cell repertoires in cytomegalovirus infection. Study-wide background: Alongside well-studied HLA-B-restricted CMV epitopes, recently identified HLA-C-restricted CMV epitopes were also used.

Study outcomes and limitations: Of the TCR beta families, the public ones yielded a cumulative frequency that identified carriers of CMV plus the relevant HLA. HLA-C-restricted CMV-specific TCR beta clonotypes were dominant in the ex vivo response.

TCRdb re-called the reads through MiXCR, storing one row per CDR3 protein. The table has fewer than 200,000 distinct CDR3 sequences, roughly a fifth seen once. Trimming pared 5 bases from V and 3 bases from J, leaving 14 bases between. The CDR3 totals 14 residues. The V gene's germline CDR1 is SGHTA and CDR2 FQGNSA. This TCR derives from a human donor in good health (CMV status not recorded). Some clones in this sample may be carry-over from other donors' samples. V usage is TRBV7-2 and J usage is TRBJ2-7; D is unclear. Sequencing used CD8+ T cells from cultured PBMCs, obtained from culture after CMV antigen stimulation. The CDR3 DNA reads as TGTGCCAGCAGCCCGCCGAACAGACGCTACGAGCAGTACTTC. It specifies CASSPPNRRYEQYF. Full variable domain (missing parts from reference TRBV7-2 and TRBJ2-7): GAGVSQSPSNKVTEKGKDVELRCDPISGHTALYWYRQSLGQGLEFLIYFQGNSAPDKSGLPSDRFSAERTGGSVSTLTIQRTQQEDSAVYLCASSPPNRRYEQYFGPGTRLTVT.